The 30 T cell receptor beta chains reported below all come from one sample, sequenced in a study of T cell responses to AZD1222 COVID-19 vaccine. Measured with immunoSEQ multiplex PCR; TCRdb has only the in-frame clones, and not every one. The sample lists about 84,000 clones; 70% to 90% were seen once. This specimen consisted of peripheral blood, obtained 28 days after the second AZD1222 dose. These receptors were obtained from an adult who received the AZD1222 COVID-19 vaccine.

V usage is TRBV18 and J usage is TRBJ2-6; 8 nucleotides align to TRBD2. After removal of 2 bases from V and 2 bases from J, the junction contained 14 bases not matched to a gene. The CDR3 totals 20 residues. Germline-derived CDR1 and CDR2 are KGHSH and LQKENI. The CDR3 bases are TGTGCCAGCTCACCAGTAGCGGGGTATTCTTCATTCCCTGGGGCCAACGTCCTGACTTTC. Protein sequence: CASSPVAGYSSFPGANVLTF.

J is TRBJ1-1 and V is TRBV2, with D possibly matching TRBD1 (5 bases). The germline CDR1 and CDR2 sequences are SNHLY and FYNNEI. This CDR3 has 14 amino acids. V lost 8 bases to trimming and J lost 1 base, with 14 bases between them. In DNA, the CDR3 is TGTGCCAGCCGTCTTAACAGGAGGAACACTGAAGCTTTCTTT. This codes for CASRLNRRNTEAFF. The full variable domain, in which reference TRBV2 and TRBJ1-1 provide the parts outside the CDR3, is EPEVTQTPSHQVTQMGQEVILRCVPISNHLYFYWYRQILGQKVEFLVSFYNNEISEKSEIFDDQFSVERPDGSNFTLKIRSTKLEDSAMYFCASRLNRRNTEAFFGQGTRLTVV.

V is TRBV5-6 and J is TRBJ1-3; the D gene is possibly TRBD1 (6 bases). Trimming removed 4 bases at V and 4 bases at J, with 15 bases between. Germline assignment: CDR1 SGHDT and CDR2 YYEEEE. This CDR3 has 15 amino acids. CDR3 amino acids: CASSPFGGLGNTIYF. CDR3 in DNA: TGTGCCAGCAGCCCTTTCGGGGGCCTGGGAAACACCATATATTTT.

This clone was observed a single time. J is TRBJ1-1 and V is TRBV4-2; TRBD1 matches at 11 bases. V gave up 1 base and J gave up 6 bases; unmatched junction bases: 7. This CDR3 has 16 amino acids. The germline V gene encodes CDR1 LGHNA and CDR2 YNFKEQ. CDR3 residues: CASSQVRDRGEAEAFF. CDR3 in DNA: TGTGCCAGCAGCCAAGTCCGGGACAGGGGGGAGGCTGAAGCTTTCTTT.

This chain uses TRBV27 with TRBJ1-5; D call uncertain. This CDR3 contains 15 residues. CDR1 and CDR2 (germline): MNHEY, SMNVEV (reference sequence). V shed 6 bases and J shed 4 bases, with 16 bases lying between them. The CDR3 loop reads CASRRIGVGNQPQHF. In nucleotides, the CDR3 is TGTGCCAGCAGAAGGATCGGGGTGGGAAATCAGCCCCAGCATTTT.

V is TRBV19 and J is TRBJ1-6; D is uncertain. Trimming pared 5 bases from V and 7 bases from J, leaving 6 bases between. Germline loops: CDR1 LNHDA, CDR2 SQIVND (reference sequence). The CDR3 runs 12 residues. The DNA for the CDR3 is TGTGCCAGTAGTTACGCGAATTCACCCCTCCACTTT. Amino acid sequence: CASSYANSPLHF. The whole variable domain, filled in from reference TRBV19 and TRBJ1-6, reads DGGITQSPKYLFRKEGQNVTLSCEQNLNHDAMYWYRQDPGQGLRLIYYSQIVNDFQKGDIAEGYSVSREKKESFPLTVTSAQKNPTAFYLCASSYANSPLHFGNGTRLTVT.

This chain joins TRBV19 and TRBJ1-4, with 9 bases lining up with TRBD1. J gave up 8 bases and V 5 bases, and 9 bases lay outside the gene matches. This CDR3 is 15 amino acids long. Germline lookup yields CDR1 LNHDA and CDR2 SQIVND (reference sequence). This chain's CDR3 is CASSPVDRGLEKLFF. CDR3 DNA: TGTGCCAGTAGTCCGGTGGACAGGGGCCTAGAAAAACTGTTTTTT.

The CDR3 reads CASSWSGKRAEQFF. The CDR3 coding sequence is TGTGCCAGCAGTTGGTCAGGGAAGCGGGCTGAGCAGTTCTTC. The chain employs TRBV28 and TRBJ2-1; possibly TRBD2 for D (6 bases). The CDR3 extends over 14 amino acids. Germline V gives CDR1 MDHEN, CDR2 SYDVKM. V was clipped by 4 bases and J by 9 bases, with 16 bases between them.

The rearrangement links TRBV28 to TRBJ2-2, with D possibly TRBD2 on 5 matching bases. Germline V CDR1 and CDR2: MDHEN, SYDVKM. There are 16 residues in the CDR3. Trimming cost V 6 bases and J 6 bases, with 20 bases left between them. DNA for the CDR3: TGTGCCAGCAGCCCACCCTTCGGGGAGTTGGCCGGGGAGCTGTTTTTT. It specifies CASSPPFGELAGELFF.

V gene TRBV4-1 combines with J gene TRBJ2-7; D may be TRBD1 (6 bases). Looked up from germline, CDR1 is MGHRA and CDR2 is YSYEKL. This CDR3 spans 13 amino acids. Trimming took 2 bases from V and 3 from J, leaving 8 bases between them. CDR3 DNA: TGCGCCAGCAGCCAAACAGGGAACTACGAGCAGTACTTC. Amino acids: CASSQTGNYEQYF.

The count of this clone is one. V is TRBV28 and J is TRBJ2-3; TRBD1 agrees at 9 bases. The V gene's germline CDR1 is MDHEN and CDR2 SYDVKM. J was trimmed by 3 bases and V by 10 bases; bases with no gene match: 11. The CDR3 sequence is 15 residues long. The CDR3 region is CATTTWDRATDTQYF. Written as DNA, the CDR3 is TGTGCCACCACTACTTGGGACAGGGCTACAGATACGCAGTATTTT.

The chain employs TRBV24-1 and TRBJ2-1; 11 bases map to TRBD2. The germline V gene encodes CDR1 KGHDR and CDR2 SFDVKD. After removal of 4 bases from V and 9 bases from J, the junction contained 13 bases not matched to a gene. The CDR3 is 17 residues long. The CDR3 bases are TGTGCCACCAGTGACCCCGGACTAGCGGGCGGGTACGGTGAGCAGTTCTTC. This translates into CATSDPGLAGGYGEQFF.

The CDR3 DNA reads as TGTGCCATCATGGGGACTGACAAAAACATTCAGTACTTC. It specifies CAIMGTDKNIQYF. The V and J genes are TRBV10-3 and TRBJ2-4; a weak D match, TRBD2 (6 bases). The germline gives CDR1 ENHRY, CDR2 SYGVKD. Trimming took 7 bases from V and 3 from J, leaving 10 bases between them. This CDR3 has 13 residues.

The V and J genes are TRBV28 and TRBJ2-1; TRBD2 might be the D (6 bases). CDR1 and CDR2 from the germline V gene are MDHEN and SYDVKM. The CDR3 is 12 residues long. Trimming shortened V by 11 bases and J by 5 bases, and 13 bases separated the two germline ends. This chain's CDR3 is CAASAEDNEQFF. CDR3 bases: TGTGCCGCTAGCGCCGAAGACAATGAGCAGTTCTTC.

V is TRBV18 and J is TRBJ1-5; tentative D call: TRBD1 (6 bases). CDR1 and CDR2 from the germline V gene are KGHSH and LQKENI. V was shortened by 3 bases and J by 4 bases, with 10 bases between the two germline ends. The CDR3 is made up of 14 amino acids. As DNA, the CDR3 is TGTGCCAGCTCACCGCAGGGGAAGAATCAGCCCCAGCATTTT. It codes for CASSPQGKNQPQHF.

To note about this clone: Other DNA sequences of this sample code for an identical CDR3. The chain is built from TRBV6-5 and TRBJ1-4, with TRBD1 matching 7 bases. The length of the CDR3 is 15 residues. Per germline, CDR1 MNHEY and CDR2 SVGAGI. The ends lost 6 bases at V and 0 bases at J; junction bases unmatched: 4. The CDR3 protein is CASSYQGATNEKLFF. The CDR3 DNA sequence: TGTGCCAGCAGCTACCAGGGGGCAACTAATGAAAAACTGTTTTTT.

V gene TRBV11-2 combines with J gene TRBJ2-3; 13 bases align to TRBD2. Germline CDR1 and CDR2: SGHAT and FQNNGV. There are 17 residues in the CDR3. J lost 4 bases, V lost 5 bases, and 9 bases had no gene match. CDR3 sequence reads: CASSVSTSGGAPDTQYF. In DNA form, the CDR3 reads TGTGCCAGCAGCGTGAGCACTAGCGGGGGGGCCCCAGATACGCAGTATTTT.

The rearrangement uses TRBV4-1 and TRBJ2-1, with D possibly being TRBD2 (7 bases). The CDR3 contains 18 residues. The germline CDR1 and CDR2 sequences are MGHRA and YSYEKL. V shed 0 bases and J shed 3 bases, with 18 bases lying between them. Here the CDR3 DNA reads TGCGCCAGCAGCCAAGAGGGGGGGCTCGGTGCCTACTACAATGAGCAGTTCTTC. Its translation is CASSQEGGLGAYYNEQFF.

This chain uses TRBV5-8 with TRBJ1-2, with D maybe TRBD1 (6 bases). The germline V gene encodes CDR1 SGHTS and CDR2 YDEGEE. This CDR3 spans 14 amino acids. The V end lost 5 bases, the J end lost 3 bases, and 14 bases lay between the germline ends. This CDR3 reads CASRAGGAHYGYTF. The CDR3 nucleotides read TGTGCCAGCAGAGCTGGGGGGGCCCACTATGGCTACACCTTC.

In this sample, this clone turned up once. The chain's CDR3 is CASRGGTRGYNEQFF. DNA for the CDR3: TGTGCCAGCAGGGGCGGGACAAGGGGTTACAATGAGCAGTTCTTC. The V call is TRBV28, the J call TRBJ2-1; possibly TRBD1 or TRBD2 for D (6 bases each). Per germline, CDR1 MDHEN and CDR2 SYDVKM. V lost 6 bases to trimming and J lost 4 bases, with 16 bases between them. This CDR3 is built from 15 residues. The entire variable domain, with the rest obtained from reference TRBV28 and TRBJ2-1, is as follows: DVKVTQSSRYLVKRTGEKVFLECVQDMDHENMFWYRQDPGLGLRLIYFSYDVKMKEKGDIPEGYSVSREKKERFSLILESASTNQTSMYLCASRGGTRGYNEQFFGPGTRLTVL.

This chain connects TRBV4-1 to TRBJ1-4, with 11 bases identical to TRBD1. Germline assignment: CDR1 MGHRA and CDR2 YSYEKL. J gave up 7 bases and V 0 bases, and 4 bases lay outside the gene matches. The CDR3 is 16 amino acids. CDR3 bases: TGCGCCAGCAGCCAAGATCTCGGGACAGGGGGTGAAAAACTGTTTTTT. Translating gives CASSQDLGTGGEKLFF.

V gene TRBV15 combines with J gene TRBJ2-7; 11 bases agree with TRBD1. With V trimmed by 10 bases and J by 6 bases, 8 bases remained unmatched. The CDR3 runs 13 residues. CDR1 and CDR2 from the germline V gene are LNHNV and YYDKDF (reference sequence). Written as DNA, the CDR3 is TGTGCCATCGATCCGGGACAGGGGGGCGAGCAGTACTTC. Encoded protein: CAIDPGQGGEQYF.

This clone showed up just a few times. The V call is TRBV25-1, the J call TRBJ1-3, with D unresolved. This CDR3 contains 15 residues. The V and J ends lost 2 bases and 0 bases respectively, with 8 bases between them. Per germline, CDR1 MGHDK and CDR2 SYGVNS. For the CDR3, the DNA is TGTGCCAGCAGTGAACCGGTCAACTCTGGAAACACCATATATTTT. This codes for CASSEPVNSGNTIYF.

This clone is deemed medium-sized (0.01 to 0.1%). This rearrangement joins TRBV25-1 to TRBJ2-7, with 14 nucleotides matching TRBD2. Germline V gene data show CDR1 as MGHDK and CDR2 as SYGVNS. This CDR3 is 17 amino acids long. With 2 bases clipped from V and 3 bases from J, the junction kept 6 bases outside the gene matches. The CDR3 sequence: CASSEPRLAGGIYEQYF. For the CDR3, the DNA is TGTGCCAGCAGTGAACCCCGACTAGCGGGGGGGATCTACGAGCAGTACTTC.

The chain couples TRBV18 to TRBJ1-6; TRBD1 matches at 11 bases. V trimming: 2 bases; J trimming: 19 bases; junction bases outside the gene matches: 13. CDR1 and CDR2 from the germline V gene are KGHSH and LQKENI. The CDR3 is made up of 15 amino acids. In DNA, the CDR3 is TGTGCCAGCTCACCAACGACCGGACAGGGGGCCCATGCTCACTTT. It encodes CASSPTTGQGAHAHF.

The chain couples TRBV6-5 to TRBJ2-5; 10 nucleotides align to TRBD2. The CDR3 has 14 residues. Germline CDR1 MNHEY, CDR2 SVGAGI. Germline trimming cut 10 bases from V and 1 base from J; bases unmatched to any gene: 6. Here the CDR3 reads CAISSGGFQETQYF. The DNA for the CDR3 is TGTGCCATCTCTAGCGGGGGATTCCAAGAGACCCAGTACTTC.

The chain carries TRBV7-9 and TRBJ2-5; a possible D gene is TRBD1 (5 bases). V lost 1 base and J lost 5, with 14 bases in between. The CDR3 spans 15 residues. Germline V CDR1 and CDR2: SEHNR, FQNEAQ (reference sequence). CDR3 nucleotides: TGTGCCAGCAGCTTAGAAGGCAGGGCCCGGGAGACCCAGTACTTC. Translated, it gives CASSLEGRARETQYF. Full variable domain (missing parts from reference TRBV7-9 and TRBJ2-5): DTGVSQNPRHKITKRGQNVTFRCDPISEHNRLYWYRQTLGQGPEFLTYFQNEAQLEKSRLLSDRFSAERPKGSFSTLEIQRTEQGDSAMYLCASSLEGRARETQYFGPGTRLLVL.

This sequence joins TRBV5-5 and TRBJ1-1, with 7 bases that match TRBD1. Germline lookup yields CDR1 SGHKS and CDR2 YYEKEE (reference sequence). The CDR3 spans 13 residues. Trimming cost V 0 bases and J 5 bases; bases outside gene matches: 1. The DNA of the CDR3 is TGTGCCAGCAGCTTGGACAGGGGTACTGAAGCTTTCTTT. It encodes CASSLDRGTEAFF.

A word on this clone: Other nucleotide sequences in the sample specify the same CDR3. The chain employs TRBV5-4 and TRBJ2-7, with D tentatively TRBD2 (6 bases). The CDR3 loop spans 13 amino acids. V gave up 1 base and J gave up 5 bases, with 10 bases separating them. Germline assignment: CDR1 SGHNT and CDR2 YYREEE (reference sequence). As DNA, the CDR3 is TGTGCCAGCAGCTTGACGGGGGTCGACGAGCAGTACTTC. This translates into CASSLTGVDEQYF. The entire variable domain, with the rest obtained from reference TRBV5-4 and TRBJ2-7, is as follows: ETGVTQSPTHLIKTRGQQVTLRCSSQSGHNTVSWYQQALGQGPQFIFQYYREEENGRGNFPPRFSGLQFPNYSSELNVNALELDDSALYLCASSLTGVDEQYFGPGTRLTVT.

The gene calls are TRBV5-1 and TRBJ1-2; a possible D gene is TRBD1 (5 bases). The CDR3 loop spans 15 amino acids. Germline loops: CDR1 SGHRS, CDR2 YFSETQ. Deletions cut 0 bases from V and 3 bases from J, with 12 bases between. This CDR3 reads CASSLDGALDYGYTF. In DNA form, the CDR3 reads TGCGCCAGCAGCTTGGACGGGGCGCTCGACTATGGCTACACCTTC.